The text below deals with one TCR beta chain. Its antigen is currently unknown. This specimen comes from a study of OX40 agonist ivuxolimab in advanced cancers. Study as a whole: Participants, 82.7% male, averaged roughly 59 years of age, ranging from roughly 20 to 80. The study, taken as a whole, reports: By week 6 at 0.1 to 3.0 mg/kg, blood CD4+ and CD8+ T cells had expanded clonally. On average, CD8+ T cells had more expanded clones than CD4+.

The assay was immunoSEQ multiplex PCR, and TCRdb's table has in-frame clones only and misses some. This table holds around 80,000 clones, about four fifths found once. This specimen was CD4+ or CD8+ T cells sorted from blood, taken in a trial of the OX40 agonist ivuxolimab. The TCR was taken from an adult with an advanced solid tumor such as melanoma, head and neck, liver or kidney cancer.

Here the CDR3 reads CASSLGTGRASGYTF. The DNA of the CDR3 is TGTGCCAGCAGTTTAGGTACTGGCAGGGCGAGTGGCTACACCTTC. The chain couples TRBV27 to TRBJ1-2; a weak D match, TRBD1 (5 bases). Trimming stripped 2 bases from V and 7 bases from J, with 17 bases between. From germline, CDR1 is MNHEY and CDR2 SMNVEV (reference sequence). This CDR3 region has 15 residues.